This entry lists 30 T cell receptor beta chains sequenced from one sample in a study of T cell responses to AZD1222 COVID-19 vaccine. TCRdb's table, derived via immunoSEQ multiplex PCR, lists solely in-frame clones and lacks some. The table records under 150,000 clones, around nine tenths of them present only once. This specimen was peripheral blood, taken on day 0 of AZD1222 vaccination. The origin of the receptors is an adult in good health.

V is TRBV12-3 or TRBV12-4 and J is TRBJ2-7, with D possibly matching TRBD1 (6 bases). CDR3 size: 13 residues. Trimming left V 1 base short and J 5 bases short, with 9 bases between. CDR3 protein: CASSLGGRDEQYF. CDR3 nucleotide sequence: TGTGCCAGCAGTTTAGGGGGGCGCGACGAGCAGTACTTC.

This chain uses TRBV28 with TRBJ1-4; D uncertain. Trimming left V 5 bases short and J 3 bases short, with 16 bases between. The CDR3 runs to 16 residues. Germline assignment: CDR1 MDHEN and CDR2 SYDVKM. The CDR3 spells CASSPTPHPPNEKLFF. In nucleotides, the CDR3 is TGTGCCAGCAGTCCGACACCCCACCCCCCTAATGAAAAACTGTTTTTT.

To note about this clone: This CDR3 is also generated by other DNA sequences in the sample. V usage is TRBV19 and J usage is TRBJ2-1; tentatively, D is TRBD2 (6 bases). Germline-derived CDR1 and CDR2 are LNHDA and SQIVND (reference sequence). The V and J ends lost 5 bases and 6 bases respectively, with 8 bases between them. The CDR3 is 12 residues long. CDR3 loop: CASSGGFNEQFF. The DNA for the CDR3 is TGTGCCAGTAGTGGGGGGTTCAATGAGCAGTTCTTC. Full variable domain (remainder filled in from reference TRBV19 and TRBJ2-1): DGGITQSPKYLFRKEGQNVTLSCEQNLNHDAMYWYRQDPGQGLRLIYYSQIVNDFQKGDIAEGYSVSREKKESFPLTVTSAQKNPTAFYLCASSGGFNEQFFGPGTRLTVL.

Comment on this clone: Other DNA variants within this sample encode the same CDR3. This chain connects TRBV12-3 or TRBV12-4 to TRBJ2-7; D gene ambiguous. Trimming cost V 3 bases and J 0 bases, with 6 bases left between them. The CDR3 totals 13 residues. CDR3 sequence: CASSLGNSYEQYF. The CDR3 region has the DNA TGTGCCAGCAGTTTGGGCAACTCCTACGAGCAGTACTTC.

This clone occurred a few times. This chain links TRBV5-4 with TRBJ2-2, with 7 bases identical to TRBD1. The V gene end was trimmed by 0 bases and the J gene end by 0 bases; junction bases not matched to a gene: 2. In germline, CDR1 is SGHNT, CDR2 YYREEE (reference sequence). This CDR3 is built from 16 residues. The CDR3 loop is CASSLGGQANTGELFF. Written as DNA, the CDR3 is TGTGCCAGCAGCTTGGGTGGACAGGCGAACACCGGGGAGCTGTTTTTT.

V and J are TRBV29-1 and TRBJ1-1; D gene uncertain. The CDR3 totals 11 residues. Trimming pared 4 bases from V and 0 bases from J, leaving 3 bases between. The V gene's germline CDR1 is SQVTM and CDR2 ANQGSEA. This chain's CDR3 is CSVVVNTEAFF. The DNA for the CDR3 is TGCAGCGTTGTAGTGAACACTGAAGCTTTCTTT.

The chain recombines TRBV7-9 with TRBJ1-2, with D uncertain. V lost 1 base and J 0 bases, leaving 12 bases between the germline ends. The CDR3 sequence is 16 residues long. CDR1 is SEHNR, CDR2 FQNEAQ, per germline (reference sequence). The chain's CDR3 is CASSLGSTEANYGYTF. CDR3 sequence (DNA): TGTGCCAGCAGCTTAGGTTCGACGGAAGCTAACTATGGCTACACCTTC.

This sequence joins TRBV23-1 and TRBJ1-2, with 9 bases that match TRBD1. TRBV23-1 is treated as an ORF (open reading frame) with a function not yet certain. The junction had 7 bases not matched to a gene; V was cut back by 3 bases and J by 5 bases. The CDR3 covers 15 residues. CDR3 nucleotides: TGCGCCAGCAGTCATCCGGGACAGGGAGGTTATGGCTACACCTTC. Encoded protein: CASSHPGQGGYGYTF.

This chain uses TRBV27 with TRBJ1-5; D is possibly TRBD1 (5 bases). This CDR3 is 12 amino acids long. Germline assignment: CDR1 MNHEY and CDR2 SMNVEV (reference sequence). Between the trimmed V and J ends, which lost 6 bases and 7 bases, there was a span of 10 bases. The CDR3 is CASRQGGQPQHF. CDR3 bases: TGTGCCAGCAGGCAGGGTGGCCAGCCCCAGCATTTT.

The chain recombines TRBV29-1 with TRBJ2-6; the match to TRBD2 covers 12 bases. CDR1 is SQVTM and CDR2 is ANQGSEA in the germline V gene. The CDR3 length is 18 residues. For the CDR3, the DNA is TGCAGTAAGGCGGCGGGGACTAGCGGGTTTTCTGGGGCCAACGTCCTGACTTTC. Protein product: CSKAAGTSGFSGANVLTF.

The chain links TRBV3-1 (or the pseudogene TRBV3-2) to TRBJ1-4; D not certain. The CDR3 covers 15 residues. V was trimmed by 0 bases and J by 4 bases, leaving 9 bases between them. Germline-derived CDR1 and CDR2 are LGHDT and YNNKEL (reference sequence). The CDR3 DNA is TGTGCCAGCAGCCAAGACAACCGGGGTAATGAAAAACTGTTTTTT. This translates into CASSQDNRGNEKLFF.

The gene calls are TRBV7-2 and TRBJ1-1; TRBD1 agrees at 7 bases. V lost 3 bases to trimming and J lost 3 bases; unmatched junction nucleotides: 1. The germline gives CDR1 SGHTA, CDR2 FQGNSA. This CDR3 has 13 amino acids. The CDR3 DNA follows: TGTGCCAGCAGCTTTGACAGGGACACTGAAGCTTTCTTT. This sequence encodes CASSFDRDTEAFF. The full variable domain, completed using reference TRBV7-2 and TRBJ1-1, is GAGVSQSPSNKVTEKGKDVELRCDPISGHTALYWYRQSLGQGLEFLIYFQGNSAPDKSGLPSDRFSAERTGGSVSTLTIQRTQQEDSAVYLCASSFDRDTEAFFGQGTRLTVV.

The CDR3: CASRRTSGSPDTQYF. The CDR3 DNA reads as TGTGCCAGTAGAAGGACTAGCGGGAGTCCCGATACGCAGTATTTT. This chain links TRBV19 with TRBJ2-3, with 13 bases fitting TRBD2. CDR3 length equals 15 residues. The germline V gene has CDR1 LNHDA and CDR2 SQIVND (reference sequence). With 6 bases clipped from V and 6 bases from J, the junction kept 6 bases outside the gene matches.

This chain connects TRBV5-1 to TRBJ2-7; the D gene is possibly TRBD1 (6 bases). This CDR3 is built from 14 residues. V lost 0 bases, J lost 5 bases, and 12 bases lay in between. Germline V gene data show CDR1 as SGHRS and CDR2 as YFSETQ. The CDR3 here is CASSLAGWTDEQYF. The CDR3 nucleotides are TGCGCCAGCAGCTTGGCAGGTTGGACAGACGAGCAGTACTTC.

The chain couples TRBV6-2 or TRBV6-3 to TRBJ1-6; possibly TRBD1 for D (6 bases). The V end was cut by 5 bases, the J end by 9 bases, with 17 bases between. Per the germline V gene, CDR1 is MNHEY and CDR2 is SVGEGT. The CDR3 covers 15 residues. For the CDR3, the DNA is TGTGCCAGCAGTGCACAGGGCTTCAAGGGTTCACCCCTCCACTTT. The encoded protein is CASSAQGFKGSPLHF.

This clone was detected only once. The J gene is TRBJ2-7, the V gene TRBV4-3, with D hard to call. Trimming shortened V by 1 base and J by 3 bases, and 10 bases separated the two germline ends. Looked up from germline, CDR1 is LGHNA and CDR2 is YSLEER. CDR3 length: 14 amino acids. The CDR3 region is CASSQGGRSYEQYF. CDR3 bases: TGCGCCAGCAGCCAAGGAGGACGGAGCTACGAGCAGTACTTC.

This chain links TRBV19 with TRBJ1-1, with TRBD1 matching over 8 bases. The ends lost 5 bases at V and 1 base at J; junction bases unmatched: 6. The CDR3 is 15 amino acids. The V gene's germline CDR1 is LNHDA and CDR2 SQIVND (reference sequence). The CDR3 bases are TGTGCCAGTAGTCCACGACAGGGGCCGAACACTGAAGCTTTCTTT. Translated, it gives CASSPRQGPNTEAFF. Using reference TRBV19 and TRBJ1-1 for the parts outside the CDR3, the full variable domain is DGGITQSPKYLFRKEGQNVTLSCEQNLNHDAMYWYRQDPGQGLRLIYYSQIVNDFQKGDIAEGYSVSREKKESFPLTVTSAQKNPTAFYLCASSPRQGPNTEAFFGQGTRLTVV.

The chain carries TRBV7-2 and TRBJ2-1, with 7 nucleotides matching TRBD2. Trimming at V came to 1 base and at J to 8 bases, leaving 8 bases not matched to a gene. Looked up from germline, CDR1 is SGHTA and CDR2 is FQGNSA. CDR3 size: 15 residues. The CDR3 reads CASSLVREKLHEQFF. The DNA of the CDR3 is TGTGCCAGCAGCTTAGTGCGGGAGAAACTACATGAGCAGTTCTTC. The variable domain in full, with the rest retrieved from reference TRBV7-2 and TRBJ2-1, is GAGVSQSPSNKVTEKGKDVELRCDPISGHTALYWYRQSLGQGLEFLIYFQGNSAPDKSGLPSDRFSAERTGGSVSTLTIQRTQQEDSAVYLCASSLVREKLHEQFFGPGTRLTVL.

The chain carries TRBV5-8 and TRBJ2-1, with 14 positions matching TRBD2. CDR1 is SGHTS, CDR2 YDEGEE, per germline. The CDR3 runs to 16 residues. V dropped 4 bases and J dropped 6; count of bases not matched to a gene: 6. This CDR3 is CASSLGLAGVLNEQFF. CDR3 nucleotide sequence: TGTGCCAGCAGCCTGGGACTAGCGGGGGTTCTCAATGAGCAGTTCTTC. Full variable domain (missing parts from reference TRBV5-8 and TRBJ2-1): EAGVTQSPTHLIKTRGQQATLRCSPISGHTSVYWYQQALGLGLQFLLWYDEGEERNRGNFPPRFSGRQFPNYSSELNVNALELEDSALYLCASSLGLAGVLNEQFFGPGTRLTVL.

The V gene is TRBV12-3 or TRBV12-4, the J gene TRBJ2-2, with D uncertain. This CDR3 region has 11 residues. V was cut by 6 bases and J by 4 bases, with 3 bases left in between. CDR3 nucleotide sequence: TGTGCCAGCAGCTCCACCGGGGAGCTGTTTTTT. Its protein is CASSSTGELFF.

This clone was seen just once. This chain joins TRBV25-1 and TRBJ2-7; TRBD1 might be the D (6 bases). Between the trimmed V and J ends, which lost 4 bases and 3 bases, there was a span of 16 bases. Per germline, CDR1 MGHDK and CDR2 SYGVNS. The length of the CDR3 is 15 residues. The CDR3 DNA follows: TGTGCCAGCAGTGGGCCTAGAGGACAGAACTACGAGCAGTACTTC. Amino acids: CASSGPRGQNYEQYF.

The table lists this clone with a count of one. The chain joins TRBV6-2 or TRBV6-3 to TRBJ2-1; D perhaps matches TRBD1 (6 bases). The germline CDR1 and CDR2 sequences are MNHEY and SVGEGT. The V and J ends lost 4 bases and 6 bases respectively, with 16 bases between them. The CDR3 sequence is 15 residues long. The CDR3 DNA reads TGTGCCAGCAGTTCCCCGAGACAGGACGGCAATGAGCAGTTCTTC. It encodes CASSSPRQDGNEQFF.

V usage is TRBV19 and J usage is TRBJ2-6, with 8 positions matching TRBD2. Germline CDR1 and CDR2: LNHDA and SQIVND (reference sequence). The CDR3 contains 17 residues. Germline trimming cut 4 bases from V and 3 bases from J; bases unmatched to any gene: 8. As DNA, the CDR3 is TGTGCCAGTAGTACCCCGGGGGGGGCGTATGGGGCCAACGTCCTGACTTTC. Its protein product is CASSTPGGAYGANVLTF.

The genes are TRBV7-9 and TRBJ2-3, with 10 bases aligning to TRBD2. The CDR3 is 18 amino acids. Unmatched junction bases numbered 16, after V lost 5 bases and J lost 5 bases. Germline V gene lookup returns CDR1 SEHNR and CDR2 FQNEAQ (reference sequence). CDR3 amino acids: CASSPWTSGLGGRDTQYF. In DNA, the CDR3 is TGTGCCAGCAGCCCATGGACTAGCGGATTGGGGGGGAGAGATACGCAGTATTTT.

There are a few counts of this clone. The V call is TRBV5-1, the J call TRBJ2-7, with D tentatively TRBD1 (5 bases). Germline loops: CDR1 SGHRS, CDR2 YFSETQ. Trimming shortened V by 5 bases and J by 1 base, and 7 bases separated the two germline ends. CDR3 length: 12 residues. DNA of the CDR3: TGCGCCAGCAGGGACATTTCCTACGAGCAGTACTTC. It is translated as CASRDISYEQYF. The variable domain in full, with the rest retrieved from reference TRBV5-1 and TRBJ2-7, is KAGVTQTPRYLIKTRGQQVTLSCSPISGHRSVSWYQQTPGQGLQFLFEYFSETQRNKGNFPGRFSGRQFSNSRSEMNVSTLELGDSALYLCASRDISYEQYFGPGTRLTVT.

CDR3 loop: CASSVDRGPEQYF. The CDR3, as DNA: TGTGCCAGCAGCGTAGACAGGGGGCCCGAGCAGTACTTC. The chain recombines TRBV5-4 with TRBJ2-7; 10 bases align to TRBD1. The CDR3 is made up of 13 amino acids. V lost 4 bases and J lost 6; bases outside the gene matches: 4. Per the germline V gene, CDR1 is SGHNT and CDR2 is YYREEE (reference sequence).

J is TRBJ2-1 and V is TRBV5-6; 10 nucleotides line up with TRBD2. CDR3 length equals 15 residues. CDR1 is SGHDT, CDR2 YYEEEE, per germline. The V and J ends lost 5 bases and 5 bases, in that order; junction bases with no gene match: 7. The CDR3 DNA sequence: TGTGCCAGCAGTGGTCTAGCGGGAGTCAACAATGAGCAGTTCTTC. Its protein is CASSGLAGVNNEQFF. The whole variable domain, filled in from reference TRBV5-6 and TRBJ2-1, reads DAGVTQSPTHLIKTRGQQVTLRCSPKSGHDTVSWYQQALGQGPQFIFQYYEEEERQRGNFPDRFSGHQFPNYSSELNVNALLLGDSALYLCASSGLAGVNNEQFFGPGTRLTVL.

This chain uses TRBV5-1 with TRBJ2-7, with 10 bases lining up with TRBD1. The V and J ends lost 3 bases and 5 bases, in that order; junction bases with no gene match: 5. The CDR3 loop spans 14 amino acids. CDR1 is SGHRS, CDR2 YFSETQ, per germline. The CDR3 here is CASSWGQGPNEQYF. The CDR3 region has the DNA TGCGCCAGCAGCTGGGGACAGGGGCCTAACGAGCAGTACTTC.

The chain employs TRBV29-1 and TRBJ2-1, with 10 bases aligning to TRBD2. From germline, CDR1 is SQVTM and CDR2 ANQGSEA. The CDR3 length is 14 residues. The V segment lost 6 bases and the J segment 2 bases; nucleotides outside the gene matches: 4. The CDR3 bases are TGCAGCGTGGTAGCGGGAGGCCCCTACAATGAGCAGTTCTTC. This encodes CSVVAGGPYNEQFF.

The gene calls are TRBV7-9 and TRBJ2-1; D remains ambiguous. CDR1 is SEHNR, CDR2 FQNEAQ, per germline (reference sequence). This CDR3 spans 14 amino acids. V dropped 1 base and J dropped 7 bases, with 11 bases sitting between them. The CDR3 region has the DNA TGTGCCAGCAGCTTAGGAGGCTATCCGAATGAGCAGTTCTTC. It yields the protein CASSLGGYPNEQFF.